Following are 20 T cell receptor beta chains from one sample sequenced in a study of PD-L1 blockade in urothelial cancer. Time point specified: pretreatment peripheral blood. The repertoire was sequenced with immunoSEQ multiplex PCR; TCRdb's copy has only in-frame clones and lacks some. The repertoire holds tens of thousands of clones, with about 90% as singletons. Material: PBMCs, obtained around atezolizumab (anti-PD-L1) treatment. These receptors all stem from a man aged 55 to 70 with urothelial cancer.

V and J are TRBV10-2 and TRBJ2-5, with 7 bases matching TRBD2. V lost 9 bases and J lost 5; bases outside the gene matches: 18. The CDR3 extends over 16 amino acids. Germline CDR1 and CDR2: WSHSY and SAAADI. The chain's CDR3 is CASSTRDYPRRETQYF. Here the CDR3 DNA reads TGCGCCAGTTCGACTCGGGACTACCCGCGGAGGGAGACCCAGTACTTC.

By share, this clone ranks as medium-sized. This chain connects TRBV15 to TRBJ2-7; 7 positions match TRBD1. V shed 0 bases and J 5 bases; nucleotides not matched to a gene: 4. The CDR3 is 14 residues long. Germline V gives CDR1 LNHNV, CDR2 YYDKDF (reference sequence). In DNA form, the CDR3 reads TGTGCCACCAGCAGAGAGTTAGGGGGCCACGAGCAGTACTTC. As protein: CATSRELGGHEQYF.

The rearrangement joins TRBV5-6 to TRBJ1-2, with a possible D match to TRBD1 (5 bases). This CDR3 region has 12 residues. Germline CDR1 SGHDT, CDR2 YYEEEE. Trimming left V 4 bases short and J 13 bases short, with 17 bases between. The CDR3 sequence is CASSRTSGVPTF. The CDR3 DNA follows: TGTGCCAGCAGCCGGACGTCGGGGGTGCCCACCTTC.

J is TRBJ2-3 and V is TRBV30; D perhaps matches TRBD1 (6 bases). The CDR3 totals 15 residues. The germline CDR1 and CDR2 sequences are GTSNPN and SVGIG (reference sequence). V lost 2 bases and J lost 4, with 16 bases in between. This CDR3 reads CAWSSRTVYADTQYF. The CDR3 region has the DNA TGTGCCTGGAGTTCAAGGACAGTCTATGCAGATACGCAGTATTTT. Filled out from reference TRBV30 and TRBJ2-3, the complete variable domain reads SQTIHQWPATLVQPVGSPLSLECTVEGTSNPNLYWYRQAAGRGLQLLFYSVGIGQISSEVPQNLSASRPQDRQFILSSKKLLLSDSGFYLCAWSSRTVYADTQYFGPGTRLTVL.

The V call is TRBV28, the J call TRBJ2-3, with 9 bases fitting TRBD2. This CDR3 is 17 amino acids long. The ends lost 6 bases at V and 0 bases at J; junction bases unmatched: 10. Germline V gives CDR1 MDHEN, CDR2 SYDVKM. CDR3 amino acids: CASSTGTSHSSTDTQYF. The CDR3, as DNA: TGTGCCAGCAGCACCGGGACTAGCCACTCTAGCACAGATACGCAGTATTTT.

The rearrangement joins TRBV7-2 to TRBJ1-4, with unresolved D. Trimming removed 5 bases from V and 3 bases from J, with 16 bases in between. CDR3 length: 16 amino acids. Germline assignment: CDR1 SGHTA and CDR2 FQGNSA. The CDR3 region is CASSPQGGLPNEKLFF. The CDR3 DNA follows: TGTGCCAGCAGCCCCCAAGGCGGGTTACCTAATGAAAAACTGTTTTTT.

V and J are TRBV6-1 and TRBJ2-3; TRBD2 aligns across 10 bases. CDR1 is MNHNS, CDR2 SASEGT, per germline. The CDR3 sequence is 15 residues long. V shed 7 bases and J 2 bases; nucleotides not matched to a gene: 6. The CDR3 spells CASTRAGGPTDTQYF. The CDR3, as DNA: TGTGCCAGCACCCGAGCGGGGGGGCCCACAGATACGCAGTATTTT.

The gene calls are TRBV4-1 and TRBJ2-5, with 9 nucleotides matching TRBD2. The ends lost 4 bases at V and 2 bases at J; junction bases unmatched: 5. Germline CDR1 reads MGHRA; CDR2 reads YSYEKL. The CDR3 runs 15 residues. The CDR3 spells CASSPALAGQETQYF. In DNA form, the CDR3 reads TGCGCCAGCAGCCCTGCCCTAGCGGGGCAAGAGACCCAGTACTTC.

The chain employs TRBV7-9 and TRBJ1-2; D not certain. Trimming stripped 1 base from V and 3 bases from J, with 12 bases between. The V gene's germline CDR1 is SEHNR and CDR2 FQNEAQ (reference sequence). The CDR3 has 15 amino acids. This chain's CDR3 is CASSLEARIHYGYTF. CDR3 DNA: TGTGCCAGCAGCTTAGAGGCGAGGATTCACTATGGCTACACCTTC.

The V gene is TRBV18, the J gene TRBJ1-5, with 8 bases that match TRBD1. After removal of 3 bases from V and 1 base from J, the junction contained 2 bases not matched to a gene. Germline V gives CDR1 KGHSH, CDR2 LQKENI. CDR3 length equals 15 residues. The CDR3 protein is CASSPDRASNQPQHF. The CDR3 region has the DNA TGTGCCAGCTCACCGGACAGGGCAAGCAATCAGCCCCAGCATTTT. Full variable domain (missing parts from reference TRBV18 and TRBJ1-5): NAGVMQNPRHLVRRRGQEARLRCSPMKGHSHVYWYRQLPEEGLKFMVYLQKENIIDESGMPKERFSAEFPKEGPSILRIQQVVRGDSAAYFCASSPDRASNQPQHFGDGTRLSIL.

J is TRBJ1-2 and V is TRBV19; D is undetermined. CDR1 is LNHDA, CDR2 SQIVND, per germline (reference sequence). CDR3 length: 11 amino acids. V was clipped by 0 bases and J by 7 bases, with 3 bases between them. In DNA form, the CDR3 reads TGTGCCAGTAGTATAGACCGTGGCTACACCTTC. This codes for CASSIDRGYTF.

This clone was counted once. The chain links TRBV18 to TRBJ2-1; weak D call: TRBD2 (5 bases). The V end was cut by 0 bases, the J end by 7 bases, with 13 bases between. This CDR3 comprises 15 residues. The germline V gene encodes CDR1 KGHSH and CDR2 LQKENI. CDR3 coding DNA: TGTGCCAGCTCACCACCAGGACTCGAAATGAATGAGCAGTTCTTC. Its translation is CASSPPGLEMNEQFF.

The CDR3 here is CASRTGTGVDEAFF. In DNA, the CDR3 is TGCGCCAGCAGGACCGGGACAGGGGTTGATGAAGCTTTCTTT. The chain links TRBV5-1 to TRBJ1-1, with TRBD1 matching over 10 bases. The CDR3 is made up of 14 amino acids. The V gene end was trimmed by 5 bases and the J gene end by 7 bases; junction bases not matched to a gene: 8. Per germline, CDR1 SGHRS and CDR2 YFSETQ.

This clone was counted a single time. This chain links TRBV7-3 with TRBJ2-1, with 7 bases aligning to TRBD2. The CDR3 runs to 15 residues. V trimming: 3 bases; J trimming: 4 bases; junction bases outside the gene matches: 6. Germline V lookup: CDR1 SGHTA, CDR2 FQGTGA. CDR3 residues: CASSFVASGYNEQFF. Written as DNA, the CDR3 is TGTGCCAGCAGCTTTGTTGCTAGCGGATACAATGAGCAGTTCTTC.

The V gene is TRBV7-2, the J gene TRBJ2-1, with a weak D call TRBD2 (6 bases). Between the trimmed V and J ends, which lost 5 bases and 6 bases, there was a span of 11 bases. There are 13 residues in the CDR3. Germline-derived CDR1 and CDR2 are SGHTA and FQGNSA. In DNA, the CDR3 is TGTGCCAGCAGCCGAGCGGGCCTCAATGAGCAGTTCTTC. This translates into CASSRAGLNEQFF. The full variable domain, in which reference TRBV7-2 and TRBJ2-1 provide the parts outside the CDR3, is GAGVSQSPSNKVTEKGKDVELRCDPISGHTALYWYRQSLGQGLEFLIYFQGNSAPDKSGLPSDRFSAERTGGSVSTLTIQRTQQEDSAVYLCASSRAGLNEQFFGPGTRLTVL.

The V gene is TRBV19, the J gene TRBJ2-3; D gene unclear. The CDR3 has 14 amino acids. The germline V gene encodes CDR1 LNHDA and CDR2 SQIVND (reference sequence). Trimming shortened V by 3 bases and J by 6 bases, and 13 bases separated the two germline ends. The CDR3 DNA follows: TGTGCCAGTAGTATTTCTTCGTCCGTGGATACGCAGTATTTT. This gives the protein CASSISSSVDTQYF. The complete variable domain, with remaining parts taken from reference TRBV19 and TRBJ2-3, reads DGGITQSPKYLFRKEGQNVTLSCEQNLNHDAMYWYRQDPGQGLRLIYYSQIVNDFQKGDIAEGYSVSREKKESFPLTVTSAQKNPTAFYLCASSISSSVDTQYFGPGTRLTVL.

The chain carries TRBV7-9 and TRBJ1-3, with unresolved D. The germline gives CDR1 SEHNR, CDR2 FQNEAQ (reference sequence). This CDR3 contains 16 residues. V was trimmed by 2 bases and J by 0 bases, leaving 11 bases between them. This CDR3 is CASSLSLGSSGNTIYF. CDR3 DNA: TGTGCCAGCAGCTTATCACTAGGCAGCTCTGGAAACACCATATATTTT.

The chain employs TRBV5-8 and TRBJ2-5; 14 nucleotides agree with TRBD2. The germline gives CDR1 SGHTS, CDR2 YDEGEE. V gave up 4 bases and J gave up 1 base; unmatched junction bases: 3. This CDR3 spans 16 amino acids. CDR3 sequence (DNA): TGTGCCAGCAGCCTCGGACTAGCGGGGGGCCAAGAGACCCAGTACTTC. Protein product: CASSLGLAGGQETQYF. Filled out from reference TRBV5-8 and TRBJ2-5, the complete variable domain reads EAGVTQSPTHLIKTRGQQATLRCSPISGHTSVYWYQQALGLGLQFLLWYDEGEERNRGNFPPRFSGRQFPNYSSELNVNALELEDSALYLCASSLGLAGGQETQYFGPGTRLLVL.

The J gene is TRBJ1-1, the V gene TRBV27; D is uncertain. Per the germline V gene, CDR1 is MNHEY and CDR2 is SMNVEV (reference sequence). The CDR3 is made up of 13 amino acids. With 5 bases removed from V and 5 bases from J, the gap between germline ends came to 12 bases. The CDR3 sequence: CASSTGRGTEAFF. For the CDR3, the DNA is TGTGCCAGCAGTACGGGTCGCGGAACTGAAGCTTTCTTT.

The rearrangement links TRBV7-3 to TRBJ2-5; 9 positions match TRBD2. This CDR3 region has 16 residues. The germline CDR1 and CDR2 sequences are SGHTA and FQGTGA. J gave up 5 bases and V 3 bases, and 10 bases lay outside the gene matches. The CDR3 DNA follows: TGTGCCAGCAGCTTGGGGCTAGCGGGGTTCGGGGAGACCCAGTACTTC. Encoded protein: CASSLGLAGFGETQYF.